The rows below give T cell receptor beta chains drawn from one sample of a study of blood T cell repertoires in COVID-19. Method: immunoSEQ multiplex PCR; TCRdb's copy keeps in-frame clones and lacks some. The top ten clones hold approximately 1.5% of a sample with 110,000 or so clones, approximately 84% of them seen once. The sequencing sample was made of peripheral blood. The receptors were sampled from a man aged 50 to 59 with acute or convalescent COVID-19. Both conserved end residues are part of each CDR3. Fields, in order: D gene, V gene, J gene, clone size, CDR3 DNA, CDR3 protein. D genes are given only for firm matches. Clone sizes are given selectively: once, few, many, or a class where the clone is expanded.

d_gene: -
v_gene: TRBV29-1
j_gene: TRBJ1-4
abundance: -
CDR3nt: TGCAGCGGAAAACACGGGGGGCCAACTAATGAAAAACTGTTTTTT
CDR3aa: CSGKHGGPTNEKLFF

d_gene: TRBD1
v_gene: TRBV5-1
j_gene: TRBJ1-1
abundance: once
CDR3nt: TGCGCCAGCAGCCTCGACAGGGTCACTGAAGCTTTCTTT
CDR3aa: CASSLDRVTEAFF

d_gene: -
v_gene: TRBV6-1
j_gene: TRBJ1-2
abundance: -
CDR3nt: TGTGCCAGCAGTGAAGGACGTACAGCACGCTATGGCTACACCTTC
CDR3aa: CASSEGRTARYGYTF

d_gene: TRBD2
v_gene: TRBV3-1/TRBV3-2
j_gene: TRBJ2-3
abundance: once
CDR3nt: TGTGCCAGCAGCCAAGAACCGAGCGGGGGAAGCCAACGCATTAGCACAGATACGCAGTATTTT
CDR3aa: CASSQEPSGGSQRISTDTQYF

d_gene: -
v_gene: TRBV6-2/TRBV6-3
j_gene: TRBJ1-2
abundance: few
CDR3nt: TGTGCCAGCAGTTACAAGGGGTCCGTTACCTTC
CDR3aa: CASSYKGSVTF

d_gene: -
v_gene: TRBV18
j_gene: TRBJ2-1
abundance: -
CDR3nt: TGTGCCAGCTCACCCGCAATACAGGGGGGGAAGGAGCAGTTCTTC
CDR3aa: CASSPAIQGGKEQFF

d_gene: -
v_gene: TRBV27
j_gene: TRBJ2-7
abundance: few
CDR3nt: TGTGCCAGCAGTTTAGGGGACATAAACTACGAGCAGTACTTC
CDR3aa: CASSLGDINYEQYF

d_gene: -
v_gene: TRBV5-1
j_gene: TRBJ1-1
abundance: -
CDR3nt: TGCGCCAGCAGCTTGGCAGGTGGGAACACTGAAGCTTTCTTT
CDR3aa: CASSLAGGNTEAFF

d_gene: TRBD2
v_gene: TRBV19
j_gene: TRBJ2-1
abundance: once
CDR3nt: TGTGCCAGTACCGACCAGACTAGCGGGGGGGCTTATGAGCAGTTCTTC
CDR3aa: CASTDQTSGGAYEQFF

d_gene: -
v_gene: TRBV1
j_gene: TRBJ2-2
abundance: -
CDR3nt: TGCACCAGCAGCCAGGGACTAGCGGGTCACACCGGGGAGCTGTTTTTT
CDR3aa: CTSSQGLAGHTGELFF

d_gene: -
v_gene: TRBV3-1/TRBV3-2
j_gene: TRBJ1-3
abundance: -
CDR3nt: TGTGCCAGCAGCTTAAGGGGCGTCTCTGGAAACACCATATATTTT
CDR3aa: CASSLRGVSGNTIYF

d_gene: TRBD1
v_gene: TRBV3-1/TRBV3-2
j_gene: TRBJ1-2
abundance: -
CDR3nt: TGTGCCAGCAGCCTCTTACAGGGGGCAGGGGATGGCTACACCTTC
CDR3aa: CASSLLQGAGDGYTF

d_gene: -
v_gene: TRBV7-3
j_gene: TRBJ1-2
abundance: -
CDR3nt: TGTGCCAGCAGCTTACAGGGTTCGAGCGGCTACACCTTC
CDR3aa: CASSLQGSSGYTF

d_gene: TRBD1
v_gene: TRBV9
j_gene: TRBJ2-2
abundance: -
CDR3nt: TGTGCCAGCAGCGGGGGACAGCCCTTGGTCGGGGAGCTGTTTTTT
CDR3aa: CASSGGQPLVGELFF

d_gene: -
v_gene: TRBV30
j_gene: TRBJ1-4
abundance: -
CDR3nt: TGTGCCTGGAGTGTAGGCCAGAGGGGGGAAAAACTGTTTTTT
CDR3aa: CAWSVGQRGEKLFF

d_gene: TRBD1
v_gene: TRBV5-1
j_gene: TRBJ1-1
abundance: -
CDR3nt: TGCGCCAGCAGCTTATCCTCCGGGACAGCCATGAACACTGAAGCTTTCTTT
CDR3aa: CASSLSSGTAMNTEAFF

d_gene: -
v_gene: TRBV7-9
j_gene: TRBJ1-4
abundance: -
CDR3nt: TGTGCCAGCAGCTTACGAGGCGGGGCTAATGAAAAACTGTTTTTT
CDR3aa: CASSLRGGANEKLFF

d_gene: TRBD2
v_gene: TRBV4-1
j_gene: TRBJ2-1
abundance: -
CDR3nt: TGCGCCAGCAGCCCCAGCCGGGGGGTCTACAATGAGCAGTTCTTC
CDR3aa: CASSPSRGVYNEQFF

d_gene: TRBD1
v_gene: TRBV10-3
j_gene: TRBJ1-3
abundance: -
CDR3nt: TGTGCCATCAGAGGACAGGGAGGTGGAAACACCATATATTTT
CDR3aa: CAIRGQGGGNTIYF

d_gene: -
v_gene: TRBV6-5
j_gene: TRBJ1-5
abundance: -
CDR3nt: TGTGCCAGCAGTAGGGAGGGTATGGCCCAGCATTTT
CDR3aa: CASSREGMAQHF

d_gene: TRBD2
v_gene: TRBV6-1
j_gene: TRBJ2-3
abundance: -
CDR3nt: TGTGCCAGCAGTGCTACGACTAGCGGGGCGATAGATACGCAGTATTTT
CDR3aa: CASSATTSGAIDTQYF

d_gene: TRBD1
v_gene: TRBV3-1/TRBV3-2
j_gene: TRBJ1-6
abundance: -
CDR3nt: TGTGCCAGCAGCCACCAGGGGGGAGGAAATTCACCCCTCCACTTT
CDR3aa: CASSHQGGGNSPLHF

d_gene: -
v_gene: TRBV29-1
j_gene: TRBJ1-2
abundance: -
CDR3nt: TGCAGCGTTGTTGAGGGTTCGGGCCACACCTTC
CDR3aa: CSVVEGSGHTF

d_gene: -
v_gene: TRBV18
j_gene: TRBJ1-4
abundance: -
CDR3nt: TGTGCCAGCTCACCAAGTACTCAGGGACTTAATGAAAAACTGTTTTTT
CDR3aa: CASSPSTQGLNEKLFF

d_gene: TRBD2
v_gene: TRBV9
j_gene: TRBJ2-3
abundance: -
CDR3nt: TGTGCCAGCAGCGAAGATAGCGGGGGTGGGGCAGATACGCAGTATTTT
CDR3aa: CASSEDSGGGADTQYF

d_gene: -
v_gene: TRBV3-1/TRBV3-2
j_gene: TRBJ1-2
abundance: -
CDR3nt: TGTGCCAGCAGCCAAGATCTGGCTGGCTACACCTTC
CDR3aa: CASSQDLAGYTF

d_gene: -
v_gene: TRBV10-3
j_gene: TRBJ1-6
abundance: few
CDR3nt: TGTGCCATCTCAAATCGCCGGGAGGCTAATCCCCTTAATTCACCCCTCCACTTT
CDR3aa: CAISNRREANPLNSPLHF

d_gene: TRBD1
v_gene: TRBV5-5
j_gene: TRBJ2-5
abundance: -
CDR3nt: TGTGCCAGCAGCACTGGGACAGCCCTTTACCAAGAGACCCAGTACTTC
CDR3aa: CASSTGTALYQETQYF

d_gene: TRBD2
v_gene: TRBV5-1
j_gene: TRBJ2-3
abundance: -
CDR3nt: TGCGCCAGCAGCCCCGGGGGGAGCACAGATACGCAGTATTTT
CDR3aa: CASSPGGSTDTQYF

d_gene: TRBD1
v_gene: TRBV5-4
j_gene: TRBJ1-2
abundance: -
CDR3nt: TGTGCCAGCAGCTTGGACAGGGGGTATAATGGCTACACCTTC
CDR3aa: CASSLDRGYNGYTF

d_gene: TRBD1
v_gene: TRBV28
j_gene: TRBJ2-3
abundance: -
CDR3nt: TGTGCCAGCAGCTACAGGACAGGGGGCACAGATACGCAGTATTTT
CDR3aa: CASSYRTGGTDTQYF

d_gene: TRBD2
v_gene: TRBV24-1
j_gene: TRBJ2-3
abundance: once
CDR3nt: TGTGCCACCAGTGAATCAGGACTAGCAAGGACAGATACGCAGTATTTT
CDR3aa: CATSESGLARTDTQYF

d_gene: -
v_gene: TRBV25-1
j_gene: TRBJ2-5
abundance: once
CDR3nt: TGTGCCAGCGGCAGGGGAGGGGAGACCCAGTACTTC
CDR3aa: CASGRGGETQYF

d_gene: TRBD1
v_gene: TRBV25-1
j_gene: TRBJ1-3
abundance: -
CDR3nt: TGTGCCAGCAGTGCCTGGGACAGCCACTCTGGAAACACCATATATTTT
CDR3aa: CASSAWDSHSGNTIYF

d_gene: TRBD1
v_gene: TRBV28
j_gene: TRBJ2-7
abundance: -
CDR3nt: TGTGCCAGCAGTCCGTCGACAGGGGGGGAGCAGTACTTC
CDR3aa: CASSPSTGGEQYF

d_gene: TRBD1
v_gene: TRBV7-3
j_gene: TRBJ2-5
abundance: -
CDR3nt: TGTGCCAGCAGCAGAGACAGGGTAGAGACCCAGTACTTC
CDR3aa: CASSRDRVETQYF

d_gene: -
v_gene: TRBV18
j_gene: TRBJ2-7
abundance: -
CDR3nt: TGTGCCAGCTCACGAACGAGTGCGGGGAGCTCCTACGAGCAGTACTTC
CDR3aa: CASSRTSAGSSYEQYF

d_gene: -
v_gene: TRBV6-4
j_gene: TRBJ1-1
abundance: -
CDR3nt: TGTGCCAGCAGCCCTAGGCACACCTTGAACACTGAAGCTTTCTTT
CDR3aa: CASSPRHTLNTEAFF

d_gene: -
v_gene: TRBV7-3
j_gene: TRBJ1-1
abundance: -
CDR3nt: TGTGCCAGCAGCTCACAACAACAGGGTACTGAAGCTTTCTTT
CDR3aa: CASSSQQQGTEAFF

d_gene: -
v_gene: TRBV28
j_gene: TRBJ1-5
abundance: -
CDR3nt: TGTGCCAGCAGTTCCCCGGGCCTCGGGGGCAATCAGCCCCAGCATTTT
CDR3aa: CASSSPGLGGNQPQHF

d_gene: -
v_gene: TRBV3-1/TRBV3-2
j_gene: TRBJ2-1
abundance: few
CDR3nt: TGTGCCAGCAGCCAAGTGGTATCGAGCAATGAGCAGTTCTTC
CDR3aa: CASSQVVSSNEQFF

d_gene: TRBD1
v_gene: TRBV29-1
j_gene: TRBJ1-2
abundance: few
CDR3nt: TGCAGCGTTGTGGAAGGGGGCGCGGACTATGGCTACACCTTC
CDR3aa: CSVVEGGADYGYTF

d_gene: -
v_gene: TRBV7-3
j_gene: TRBJ1-1
abundance: -
CDR3nt: TGTGCCAGCAGCTTGGGGCCCTTCATGAACACTGAAGCTTTCTTT
CDR3aa: CASSLGPFMNTEAFF

d_gene: TRBD2
v_gene: TRBV11-3
j_gene: TRBJ2-2
abundance: -
CDR3nt: TGTGCCAGCAGTTCCCGGGGGGGCCCCGGGGAGCTGTTTTTT
CDR3aa: CASSSRGGPGELFF

d_gene: -
v_gene: TRBV30
j_gene: TRBJ1-6
abundance: -
CDR3nt: TGTGCCTGGAGTAGACAATATAATTCACCCCTCCACTTT
CDR3aa: CAWSRQYNSPLHF

d_gene: TRBD1
v_gene: TRBV5-8
j_gene: TRBJ1-5
abundance: -
CDR3nt: TGTGCCAGCAGCCCCCCACCGGGACAGGGTGGTAATCAGCCCCAGCATTTT
CDR3aa: CASSPPPGQGGNQPQHF

d_gene: -
v_gene: TRBV18
j_gene: TRBJ2-1
abundance: once
CDR3nt: TGTGCCAGCAAACAGGGCTTGGACAATGAGCAGTTCTTC
CDR3aa: CASKQGLDNEQFF

d_gene: -
v_gene: TRBV5-4
j_gene: TRBJ1-1
abundance: -
CDR3nt: TGTGCCAGCAGCTTGGGGCAGGGAGGGAACACTGAAGCTTTCTTT
CDR3aa: CASSLGQGGNTEAFF

d_gene: -
v_gene: TRBV27
j_gene: TRBJ2-2
abundance: -
CDR3nt: TGTGCCAGCAGTCTACAGGGCACCGGGGAGCTGTTTTTT
CDR3aa: CASSLQGTGELFF

d_gene: -
v_gene: TRBV18
j_gene: TRBJ1-5
abundance: many
CDR3nt: TGTGCCAGCTCACCAAGCTCGACATCAAGAAATCAGCCCCAGCATTTT
CDR3aa: CASSPSSTSRNQPQHF